This TCR beta chain is from a study of Graves' ophthalmopathy and Graves' hyperthyroidism. Turning to this clonotype: The antigen remains undetermined.

Each hyperthyroidism patient was newly diagnosed, with under 2 months' duration, and aged 18 to 65. Findings of the study overall: An 81.08% specificity and 85% to 90% sensitivity were achieved by a 13-signature model that separated ophthalmopathy from stable hyperthyroidism. Most thyroid-expanded clonotypes exceeding 0.001 frequency were also found in blood.

RNA transcripts served as template for amplifying TCR beta CDR3 sequences. HTBI-primed first-round RT-PCR preceded second-round multiplex PCR. TCRdb analysed the multiplex PCR reads with MiXCR anew, one entry per CDR3 protein. This sample has around 1.1 million distinct CDR3 sequences, with 36% found just once. Germline V lookup: CDR1 SEHNR, CDR2 FQNEAQ (reference sequence). The CDR3 extends over 17 amino acids. V was trimmed by 5 bases and J by 1 base, leaving 20 bases between them. The clonotype was recovered from an adult man with Graves' hyperthyroidism. What was sequenced was peripheral blood or thyroid tissue (not recorded which). The chain combines TRBV7-9 with TRBJ2-5, with D maybe TRBD2 (5 bases). As DNA, the CDR3 is TGTGCCAGCAGCCGCACGACCGGGGTAAGAAGCCAAGAGACCCAGTACTTC. This sequence encodes CASSRTTGVRSQETQYF.